This passage covers 9 T cell receptor beta chains from one sample sequenced in a study of cytomegalovirus exposure and HLA in healthy donors. Amplification used 60 Vbeta primers and 13 Jbeta primers. Method: immunoSEQ multiplex PCR; TCRdb's copy keeps in-frame clones and lacks some. The sample records roughly 230,000 clones, roughly 91% being singletons. The sequenced sample consisted of PBMCs. The receptors derive from a girl aged 2 to 9 in good health and CMV-seronegative.

This rearrangement joins TRBV4-1 to TRBJ2-3, with 7 bases that match TRBD2. The CDR3 contains 14 residues. The junction had 5 bases not matched to a gene; V was cut back by 1 base and J by 7 bases. CDR1 and CDR2 from the germline V gene are MGHRA and YSYEKL. The CDR3 DNA follows: TGCGCCAGCAGCCAAGGGGAGGGCCCAAATACGCAGTATTTT. The encoded protein is CASSQGEGPNTQYF.

V gene TRBV6-5 combines with J gene TRBJ2-3; 9 bases map to TRBD2. V dropped 2 bases and J dropped 2; count of bases not matched to a gene: 5. This CDR3 is 16 amino acids long. CDR1 MNHEY and CDR2 SVGAGI come from the germline V gene. The CDR3 bases are TGTGCCAGCAGTTACAGGCGGGGGGGCAACACAGATACGCAGTATTTT. Translated, it gives CASSYRRGGNTDTQYF.

The table lists this clone with a count of one. This chain joins TRBV2 and TRBJ2-7; D possibly corresponds to TRBD2 (6 bases). Germline V gene data show CDR1 as SNHLY and CDR2 as FYNNEI. The CDR3 covers 15 residues. Trimming stripped 1 base from V and 0 bases from J, with 10 bases between. The CDR3 sequence is CASSEGGDGSYEQYF. The CDR3 coding sequence is TGTGCCAGCAGTGAAGGGGGGGACGGCTCCTACGAGCAGTACTTC. The variable domain in full, completed from reference TRBV2 and TRBJ2-7, reads EPEVTQTPSHQVTQMGQEVILRCVPISNHLYFYWYRQILGQKVEFLVSFYNNEISEKSEIFDDQFSVERPDGSNFTLKIRSTKLEDSAMYFCASSEGGDGSYEQYFGPGTRLTVT.

V usage is TRBV5-1 and J usage is TRBJ1-1; D unclear. Germline V gives CDR1 SGHRS, CDR2 YFSETQ. The CDR3 runs 13 residues. The V end was cut by 4 bases, the J end by 5 bases, with 12 bases between. CDR3 loop: CASSLDGWTEAFF. In DNA form, the CDR3 reads TGCGCCAGCAGCCTGGACGGGTGGACTGAAGCTTTCTTT.

The table lists this clone with a count of one. This chain uses TRBV13 with TRBJ2-7; 12 bases are a match to TRBD1. The CDR3 spans 14 residues. Germline lookup yields CDR1 PRHDT and CDR2 FYEKMQ (reference sequence). V shed 6 bases and J 5 bases; nucleotides not matched to a gene: 5. CDR3 coding DNA: TGTGCCAGCAGTTCTGGGACAGGGGGCCACGAGCAGTACTTC. Translating gives CASSSGTGGHEQYF.

The gene calls are TRBV14 and TRBJ2-5, with a weak D call TRBD1 (6 bases). The J call may not be correct, given that the DNA end is closer to TRBJ2-7. In germline, CDR1 is SGHDN, CDR2 FVKESK. The CDR3 extends over 15 amino acids. In DNA, the CDR3 is TGTGCCAGCAGCCAAGTGCAGGGGCGTGCCTACGAGCAGTACTTC. Amino acids: CASSQVQGRAYEQYF.

This rearrangement joins TRBV6-1 to TRBJ2-7; 8 bases line up with TRBD2. The CDR3 consists of 15 residues. The V gene's germline CDR1 is MNHNS and CDR2 SASEGT. Germline trimming cut 8 bases from V and 2 bases from J; bases unmatched to any gene: 11. DNA for the CDR3: TGTGCCAGCGGGGGGACTAGATTACCACCCTACGAGCAGTACTTC. Translation: CASGGTRLPPYEQYF.

The V and J genes are TRBV21-1 and TRBJ2-7; the table's D gene call, TRBD2, was not cross checked with the DNA. TRBV21-1 is a recognized pseudogene. This CDR3 region has 19 residues. The DNA of the CDR3 is TGTGCCAGCAGCAAAGCTCGGAGGACTAGCGGGCCGCCTTCCTACGAGCAGTACTTC. It encodes CASSKARRTSGPPSYEQYF.

The genes are TRBV7-3 and TRBJ1-1; D is possibly TRBD1 (6 bases). The V and J ends lost 5 bases and 1 base respectively, with 8 bases between them. In germline, CDR1 is SGHTA, CDR2 FQGTGA. This CDR3 has 13 amino acids. DNA for the CDR3: TGTGCCAGCAGCCGGGGGGCGAACACTGAAGCTTTCTTT. Protein: CASSRGANTEAFF.